Listed below are T cell receptor beta chains from one sample, sequenced in a study of vaccination and CD4 T cells after COVID-19. TCRdb redid the calling of the PCR reads with MiXCR, one entry per CDR3 protein. The table has fewer than 7,000 distinct CDR3 sequences, 68% seen once. The antigens for these receptors are not known. Sequences were obtained from CD4+ T cells from blood, cultured in vitro. All receptors derive from a human donor who had recovered from COVID-19. Both conserved end residues are part of each CDR3. D genes are given only for firm matches. Some rows mark clone size as missing; the rest say once, few, many or name a class of expanded clone.

j_call: TRBJ2-1
clone_size: few
v_call: TRBV20-1
d_call: TRBD2
cdr3_aa: CSAPRTSGRLNSYNEQFF
cdr3_nt: TGCAGTGCCCCCCGGACTAGCGGGAGACTAAACTCCTACAATGAGCAGTTCTTC

j_call: TRBJ1-6
clone_size: .
v_call: TRBV2
d_call: .
cdr3_aa: CASSAGTQPLHF
cdr3_nt: TGTGCCAGCAGTGCAGGGACCCAACCCCTCCACTTT

j_call: TRBJ2-7
clone_size: .
v_call: TRBV11-1
d_call: TRBD1
cdr3_aa: CASSSNRGQTYEQYF
cdr3_nt: TGTGCCAGCAGCTCAAACAGGGGGCAGACCTACGAGCAGTACTTC

j_call: TRBJ2-5
clone_size: few
v_call: TRBV6-1
d_call: TRBD2
cdr3_aa: CASSQGGFVETQYF
cdr3_nt: TGTGCCAGCAGCCAGGGAGGGTTCGTCGAGACCCAGTACTTC

j_call: TRBJ1-6
clone_size: medium-sized
v_call: TRBV6-1
d_call: .
cdr3_aa: CASSEQTKGTTPLHF
cdr3_nt: TGTGCCAGCAGTGAGCAGACAAAAGGGACGACACCCCTCCACTTT

j_call: TRBJ1-6
clone_size: once
v_call: TRBV3-1
d_call: .
cdr3_aa: CASSQALNSPLHF
cdr3_nt: TGTGCCAGCAGCCAAGCGCTAAATTCACCCCTCCACTTT

j_call: TRBJ2-2
clone_size: .
v_call: TRBV20-1
d_call: TRBD1
cdr3_aa: CSARGTGGATGELFF
cdr3_nt: TGCAGTGCTAGAGGGACAGGGGGGGCCACCGGGGAGCTGTTTTTT

j_call: TRBJ1-5
clone_size: .
v_call: TRBV15
d_call: .
cdr3_aa: CATSRDRVSNQPQHF
cdr3_nt: TGTGCCACCAGCAGAGATCGGGTTAGCAATCAGCCCCAGCATTTT

j_call: TRBJ2-7
clone_size: .
v_call: TRBV20-1
d_call: .
cdr3_aa: CSASGSLLLYEQYF
cdr3_nt: TGCAGTGCTAGTGGTAGCCTCCTGCTCTACGAGCAGTACTTC

j_call: TRBJ1-2
clone_size: .
v_call: TRBV19
d_call: .
cdr3_aa: CASSIARSPGSGYTF
cdr3_nt: TGTGCCAGTAGTATAGCACGGTCCCCCGGGTCTGGCTACACCTTC

j_call: TRBJ1-2
clone_size: few
v_call: TRBV20-1
d_call: .
cdr3_aa: CSARVPPDVYGYTF
cdr3_nt: TGCAGTGCTAGAGTACCACCGGACGTCTATGGCTACACCTTC

j_call: TRBJ2-2
clone_size: .
v_call: TRBV19
d_call: TRBD2
cdr3_aa: CASSAPTSGVNTGELFF
cdr3_nt: TGTGCCAGTAGTGCACCGACTAGCGGGGTAAACACCGGGGAGCTGTTTTTT

j_call: TRBJ1-1
clone_size: .
v_call: TRBV20-1
d_call: .
cdr3_aa: CSARSVDWVTEAFF
cdr3_nt: TGCAGTGCTAGGAGTGTAGATTGGGTCACTGAAGCTTTCTTT

j_call: TRBJ1-1
clone_size: once
v_call: TRBV2
d_call: .
cdr3_aa: CASSQQGNTEAFF
cdr3_nt: TGTGCCAGCAGTCAACAGGGGAACACTGAAGCTTTCTTT

j_call: TRBJ1-2
clone_size: .
v_call: TRBV10-3
d_call: .
cdr3_aa: CATGVGLLRSGGYTF
cdr3_nt: TGTGCCACGGGAGTGGGGCTGCTCAGGTCCGGCGGCTACACCTTC

j_call: TRBJ1-1
clone_size: .
v_call: TRBV7-2
d_call: TRBD1
cdr3_aa: CASSPGQDATSFF
cdr3_nt: TGTGCCAGCAGCCCGGGACAGGATGCTACTTCTTTCTTT

j_call: TRBJ2-5
clone_size: .
v_call: TRBV6-2/TRBV6-3
d_call: TRBD2
cdr3_aa: CASILRGTSGETQYF
cdr3_nt: TGTGCCAGCATCCTACGAGGGACTAGCGGAGAGACCCAGTACTTC

j_call: TRBJ2-6
clone_size: .
v_call: TRBV19
d_call: TRBD1
cdr3_aa: CASSQGAGANVLTF
cdr3_nt: TGTGCCAGTAGTCAGGGGGCTGGGGCCAACGTCCTGACTTTC

j_call: TRBJ1-5
clone_size: .
v_call: TRBV18
d_call: .
cdr3_aa: CASSPDRNQPQHF
cdr3_nt: TGTGCCAGCTCACCGGATCGCAATCAGCCCCAGCATTTT

j_call: TRBJ1-1
clone_size: .
v_call: TRBV6-1
d_call: TRBD1
cdr3_aa: CASVEGGPGTEAFF
cdr3_nt: TGTGCCAGCGTCGAAGGGGGCCCCGGCACTGAAGCTTTCTTT

j_call: TRBJ2-3
clone_size: .
v_call: TRBV7-8
d_call: .
cdr3_aa: CASSLDPLGGYF
cdr3_nt: TGTGCCAGCAGCTTAGACCCCCTGGGGGGGTATTTT

j_call: TRBJ2-3
clone_size: .
v_call: TRBV30
d_call: .
cdr3_aa: CAWSVLATDTQYF
cdr3_nt: TGTGCCTGGAGTGTACTAGCCACAGATACGCAGTATTTT

j_call: TRBJ1-5
clone_size: .
v_call: TRBV2
d_call: TRBD1
cdr3_aa: CASTDIQGDQPQHF
cdr3_nt: TGTGCCAGCACTGACATACAGGGGGATCAGCCCCAGCATTTT

j_call: TRBJ1-5
clone_size: few
v_call: TRBV7-8
d_call: TRBD1
cdr3_aa: CASVQGQGNQPQHF
cdr3_nt: TGTGCCAGCGTACAGGGACAGGGGAATCAGCCCCAGCATTTT

j_call: TRBJ1-2
clone_size: .
v_call: TRBV5-4
d_call: .
cdr3_aa: CASSRTVGNYGYTF
cdr3_nt: TGTGCCAGCAGCCGGACAGTTGGAAACTATGGCTACACCTTC

j_call: TRBJ1-5
clone_size: .
v_call: TRBV7-2
d_call: .
cdr3_aa: CASSLQRDQPQHF
cdr3_nt: TGTGCCAGCAGCTTACAGAGAGATCAGCCCCAGCATTTT

j_call: TRBJ2-7
clone_size: .
v_call: TRBV6-1
d_call: TRBD2
cdr3_aa: CASGFWAGGTYEQYF
cdr3_nt: TGTGCCAGCGGATTTTGGGCGGGGGGGACCTACGAGCAGTACTTC

j_call: TRBJ2-7
clone_size: .
v_call: TRBV20-1
d_call: .
cdr3_aa: CSASGTGIGYEQYF
cdr3_nt: TGCAGTGCCAGTGGTACAGGGATAGGATACGAGCAGTACTTC

j_call: TRBJ1-5
clone_size: .
v_call: TRBV20-1
d_call: .
cdr3_aa: CSARDLGYNQPQHF
cdr3_nt: TGCAGTGCTAGAGATCTAGGTTACAATCAGCCCCAGCATTTT

j_call: TRBJ2-7
clone_size: medium-sized
v_call: TRBV6-1
d_call: .
cdr3_aa: CASRFQGGGEQYF
cdr3_nt: TGTGCCAGCAGATTCCAGGGCGGCGGCGAGCAGTACTTC

j_call: TRBJ2-7
clone_size: .
v_call: TRBV20-1
d_call: TRBD2
cdr3_aa: CSARRPLAVPPWSSYEQYF
cdr3_nt: TGCAGTGCTCGCCGCCCACTAGCGGTTCCACCCTGGAGCTCCTACGAGCAGTACTTC

j_call: TRBJ2-1
clone_size: .
v_call: TRBV7-9
d_call: .
cdr3_aa: CASSSRDNEQFF
cdr3_nt: TGTGCCAGCAGCTCTAGGGACAATGAGCAGTTCTTC

j_call: TRBJ1-2
clone_size: .
v_call: TRBV15
d_call: TRBD1
cdr3_aa: CATSSWGQRLNYGYTF
cdr3_nt: TGTGCCACCAGCAGTTGGGGACAGAGACTCAACTATGGCTACACCTTC

j_call: TRBJ1-2
clone_size: few
v_call: TRBV30
d_call: .
cdr3_aa: CAWSVKGIYGYTF
cdr3_nt: TGTGCCTGGAGTGTAAAAGGGATATATGGCTACACCTTC

j_call: TRBJ1-6
clone_size: .
v_call: TRBV20-1
d_call: .
cdr3_aa: CSASAGTAASPLHF
cdr3_nt: TGCAGTGCTAGTGCCGGGACGGCAGCTTCACCCCTCCACTTT

j_call: TRBJ1-1
clone_size: few
v_call: TRBV20-1
d_call: .
cdr3_aa: CSGGKLGLLPFF
cdr3_nt: TGCAGTGGCGGGAAGCTGGGGCTTTTACCTTTCTTT

j_call: TRBJ2-1
clone_size: once
v_call: TRBV20-1
d_call: .
cdr3_aa: CSVQPDNEQFF
cdr3_nt: TGCAGTGTTCAACCTGACAATGAGCAGTTCTTC

j_call: TRBJ1-5
clone_size: .
v_call: TRBV24-1
d_call: .
cdr3_aa: CATSDPIPDSYSNQPQHF
cdr3_nt: TGTGCCACCAGTGATCCAATCCCTGACAGTTATAGCAATCAGCCCCAGCATTTT

j_call: TRBJ2-2
clone_size: .
v_call: TRBV20-1
d_call: .
cdr3_aa: CSARALGLGGDTGELFF
cdr3_nt: TGCAGTGCTAGAGCTTTGGGTTTGGGGGGAGACACCGGGGAGCTGTTTTTT

j_call: TRBJ2-7
clone_size: .
v_call: TRBV18
d_call: TRBD2
cdr3_aa: CASSPQLAGANYEQYF
cdr3_nt: TGTGCCAGCTCACCACAACTAGCGGGGGCAAACTACGAGCAGTACTTC

j_call: TRBJ2-1
clone_size: few
v_call: TRBV2
d_call: .
cdr3_aa: CASSVSRYSYNEQFF
cdr3_nt: TGTGCCAGCAGTGTGTCCCGCTACTCCTACAATGAGCAGTTCTTC

j_call: TRBJ1-2
clone_size: .
v_call: TRBV6-1
d_call: .
cdr3_aa: CASSRSGGENYGYTF
cdr3_nt: TGTGCCAGCAGTCGCTCCGGGGGAGAGAACTATGGCTACACCTTC

j_call: TRBJ2-7
clone_size: large
v_call: TRBV11-3
d_call: TRBD2
cdr3_aa: CASSNRLAGGKIEQYF
cdr3_nt: TGTGCCAGCAGCAACAGACTAGCGGGAGGGAAAATCGAGCAGTACTTC

j_call: TRBJ2-7
clone_size: .
v_call: TRBV27
d_call: TRBD1
cdr3_aa: CASRTPGQGSYEQYF
cdr3_nt: TGTGCCAGCAGAACCCCGGGACAGGGTTCCTACGAGCAGTACTTC

j_call: TRBJ2-1
clone_size: .
v_call: TRBV6-1
d_call: TRBD2
cdr3_aa: CASRSQPSGDNNEQFF
cdr3_nt: TGTGCCAGCAGGAGCCAGCCTAGCGGCGATAACAATGAGCAGTTCTTC

j_call: TRBJ1-5
clone_size: few
v_call: TRBV20-1
d_call: .
cdr3_aa: CSARLLKGDSNQPQHF
cdr3_nt: TGCAGTGCTAGATTGTTGAAGGGGGATAGCAATCAGCCCCAGCATTTT

j_call: TRBJ2-3
clone_size: .
v_call: TRBV20-1
d_call: .
cdr3_aa: CSARRDGSTDTQYF
cdr3_nt: TGCAGTGCTAGAAGGGACGGAAGCACAGATACGCAGTATTTT